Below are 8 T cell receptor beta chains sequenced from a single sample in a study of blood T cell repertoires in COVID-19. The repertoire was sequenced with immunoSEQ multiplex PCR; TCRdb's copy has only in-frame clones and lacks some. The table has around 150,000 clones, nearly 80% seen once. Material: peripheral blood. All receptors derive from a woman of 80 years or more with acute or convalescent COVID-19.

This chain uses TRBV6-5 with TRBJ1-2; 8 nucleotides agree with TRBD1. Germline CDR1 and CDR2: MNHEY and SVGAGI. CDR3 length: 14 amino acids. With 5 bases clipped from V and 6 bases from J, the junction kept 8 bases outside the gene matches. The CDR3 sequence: CASSPRQGLNGYTF. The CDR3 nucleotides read TGTGCCAGCAGTCCACGACAGGGGTTAAATGGCTACACCTTC.

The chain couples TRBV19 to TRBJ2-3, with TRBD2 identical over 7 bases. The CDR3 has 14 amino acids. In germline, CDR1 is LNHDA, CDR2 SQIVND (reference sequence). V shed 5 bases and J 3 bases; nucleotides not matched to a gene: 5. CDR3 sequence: CASSLGGGTDTQYF. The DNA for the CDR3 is TGTGCCAGTAGTCTGGGGGGGGGAACAGATACGCAGTATTTT. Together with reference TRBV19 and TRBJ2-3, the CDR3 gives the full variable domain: DGGITQSPKYLFRKEGQNVTLSCEQNLNHDAMYWYRQDPGQGLRLIYYSQIVNDFQKGDIAEGYSVSREKKESFPLTVTSAQKNPTAFYLCASSLGGGTDTQYFGPGTRLTVL.

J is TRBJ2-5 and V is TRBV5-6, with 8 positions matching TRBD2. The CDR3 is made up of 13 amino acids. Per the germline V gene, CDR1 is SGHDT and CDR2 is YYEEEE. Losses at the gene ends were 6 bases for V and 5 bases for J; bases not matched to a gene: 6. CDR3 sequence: CASNFGGAETQYF. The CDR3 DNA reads TGTGCCAGCAACTTCGGGGGGGCGGAGACCCAGTACTTC.

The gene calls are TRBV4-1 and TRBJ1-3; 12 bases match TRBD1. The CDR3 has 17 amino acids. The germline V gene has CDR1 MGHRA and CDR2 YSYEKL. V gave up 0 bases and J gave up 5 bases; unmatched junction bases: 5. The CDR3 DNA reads TGCGCCAGCAGCCAAGAGGTGGGACAGGGGGCTAGAAACACCATATATTTT. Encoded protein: CASSQEVGQGARNTIYF.

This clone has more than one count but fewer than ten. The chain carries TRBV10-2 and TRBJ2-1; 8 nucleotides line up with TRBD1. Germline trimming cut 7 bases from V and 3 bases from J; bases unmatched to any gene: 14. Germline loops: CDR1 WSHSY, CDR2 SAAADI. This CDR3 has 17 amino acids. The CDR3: CASTRSIETGVYNEQFF. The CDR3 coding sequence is TGCGCCAGCACCCGATCCATAGAGACAGGGGTCTACAATGAGCAGTTCTTC.

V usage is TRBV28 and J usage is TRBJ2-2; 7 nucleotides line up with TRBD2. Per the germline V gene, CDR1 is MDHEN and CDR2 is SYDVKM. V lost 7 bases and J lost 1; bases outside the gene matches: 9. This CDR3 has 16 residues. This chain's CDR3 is CASNLLGRVNTGELFF. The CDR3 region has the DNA TGTGCCAGCAACCTCCTTGGGAGGGTGAACACCGGGGAGCTGTTTTTT. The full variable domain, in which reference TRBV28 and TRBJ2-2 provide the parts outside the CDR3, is DVKVTQSSRYLVKRTGEKVFLECVQDMDHENMFWYRQDPGLGLRLIYFSYDVKMKEKGDIPEGYSVSREKKERFSLILESASTNQTSMYLCASNLLGRVNTGELFFGEGSRLTVL.

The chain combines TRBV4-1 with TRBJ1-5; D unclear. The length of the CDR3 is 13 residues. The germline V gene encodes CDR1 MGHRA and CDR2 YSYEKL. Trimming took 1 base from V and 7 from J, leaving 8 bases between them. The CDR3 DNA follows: TGCGCCAGCAGCCAAGTTCGAGGGCAGCCCCAGCATTTT. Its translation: CASSQVRGQPQHF.

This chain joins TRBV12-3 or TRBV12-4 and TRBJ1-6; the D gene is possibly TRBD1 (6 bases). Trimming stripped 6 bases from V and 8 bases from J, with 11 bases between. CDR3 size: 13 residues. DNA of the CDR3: TGTGCCAGCAGCCGGGACACCTATTCACCCCTCCACTTT. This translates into CASSRDTYSPLHF.